Here is one T cell receptor (beta chain) with its context. These data belong to a study of cytotoxic CD8 clonotypes in ibrutinib-treated CLL. About the research overall: In all, about eleven patients were relapsed/refractory, some 14 were treatment-naive and around 17 were IGHV unmutated. Per sample, productive templates averaged approximately 260,000 and productive rearrangements averaged approximately 92,000.

Produced via immunoSEQ multiplex PCR; TCRdb's table is partial and in-frame only. Of about 130,000 clones in the sample, 75% to 90% were seen once. CDR3 length: 13 amino acids. Germline V CDR1 and CDR2: SGDLS, YYNGEE. The V end was cut by 1 base, the J end by 5 bases, with 9 bases between. The sequencing here drew on PBMCs, taken after 24 months of ibrutinib treatment. This TCR derives from a human donor with chronic lymphocytic leukemia. The chain combines TRBV9 with TRBJ1-1; D is uncertain. The DNA of the CDR3 is TGTGCCAGCAGCGTAAGAATAGGGACTGAAGCTTTCTTT. This encodes CASSVRIGTEAFF.